The 32 T cell receptor beta chains below all came from one sample that was sequenced in a study of cytomegalovirus exposure and HLA in healthy donors. Primers: 60 Vbeta forward and 13 Jbeta reverse. TCRdb's table, derived via immunoSEQ multiplex PCR, lists solely in-frame clones and lacks some. The sample carries about 110,000 clones, 65% to 80% recorded once. Sequenced input: PBMCs. All receptors come from a man younger than 45 in good health and CMV-seropositive.

This rearrangement joins TRBV9 to TRBJ2-5; the match to TRBD2 covers 10 bases. CDR1 is SGDLS and CDR2 is YYNGEE in the germline V gene. V lost 2 bases and J lost 5; bases outside the gene matches: 6. The CDR3 runs 15 residues. CDR3: CASSVLAGVGETQYF. The DNA for the CDR3 is TGTGCCAGCAGCGTTCTAGCGGGGGTTGGGGAGACCCAGTACTTC. The full variable domain, with the rest looked up from reference TRBV9 and TRBJ2-5, is DSGVTQTPKHLITATGQRVTLRCSPRSGDLSVYWYQQSLDQGLQFLIQYYNGEERAKGNILERFSAQQFPDLHSELNLSSLELGDSALYFCASSVLAGVGETQYFGPGTRLLVL.

The chain is built from TRBV7-2 and TRBJ2-3, with TRBD2 matching over 10 bases. Per the germline V gene, CDR1 is SGHTA and CDR2 is FQGNSA. The V segment lost 4 bases and the J segment 7 bases; nucleotides outside the gene matches: 11. This CDR3 is 16 amino acids long. The CDR3 DNA reads as TGTGCCAGCAGCTACCGCCTAGCGGGGGCCCTGAATACGCAGTATTTT. This encodes CASSYRLAGALNTQYF.

This clone was counted a single time. The rearrangement uses TRBV28 and TRBJ1-2, with D possibly being TRBD1 (5 bases). This CDR3 region has 15 residues. With 5 bases removed from V and 8 bases from J, the gap between germline ends came to 21 bases. Looked up from germline, CDR1 is MDHEN and CDR2 is SYDVKM. CDR3 sequence: CASSPQGLLREGYTF. CDR3 coding DNA: TGTGCCAGCAGTCCGCAGGGTCTTCTAAGAGAGGGCTACACCTTC.

The chain employs TRBV7-2 and TRBJ2-7, with D tentatively TRBD2 (6 bases). The CDR3 loop spans 13 amino acids. Trimming took off 5 bases at V and 4 bases at J, with 12 bases between the two ends. Per the germline V gene, CDR1 is SGHTA and CDR2 is FQGNSA. The CDR3 nucleotides read TGTGCCAGCAGCCACGGGACTTCTTACGAGCAGTACTTC. Protein sequence: CASSHGTSYEQYF. Using reference TRBV7-2 and TRBJ2-7 for the parts outside the CDR3, the full variable domain is GAGVSQSPSNKVTEKGKDVELRCDPISGHTALYWYRQSLGQGLEFLIYFQGNSAPDKSGLPSDRFSAERTGGSVSTLTIQRTQQEDSAVYLCASSHGTSYEQYFGPGTRLTVT.

The chain links TRBV5-1 to TRBJ2-3; 7 bases match TRBD2. V shed 0 bases, J shed 5 bases, and the junction held 6 bases outside the gene matches. CDR3 length: 15 residues. The germline V gene has CDR1 SGHRS and CDR2 YFSETQ. In DNA form, the CDR3 reads TGCGCCAGCAGCTTGGCGGGGGGAGAGGTAGATACGCAGTATTTT. Amino acid sequence: CASSLAGGEVDTQYF.

The genes are TRBV27 and TRBJ2-7; TRBD1 aligns across 7 bases. V was clipped by 4 bases and J by 4 bases; unmatched bases: 7. The CDR3 is 14 amino acids. Germline CDR1 is MNHEY and CDR2 is SMNVEV (reference sequence). The CDR3 DNA reads as TGTGCCAGCAGTTACGCCGGGACAGATTACGAGCAGTACTTC. It translates to CASSYAGTDYEQYF.

The chain employs TRBV7-3 and TRBJ2-7; 9 bases are a match to TRBD1. Trimming at V came to 1 base and at J to 2 bases, leaving 3 bases not matched to a gene. CDR3 length: 15 residues. Germline V gene sequence: CDR1 SGHTA, CDR2 FQGTGA. The CDR3 sequence: CASSLMGQGPYEQYF. The CDR3 bases are TGTGCCAGCAGCTTAATGGGACAGGGTCCCTACGAGCAGTACTTC.

The rearrangement joins TRBV7-6 to TRBJ2-7; a weak D match, TRBD2 (5 bases). The germline V and J ends were trimmed by 4 bases and 5 bases, with 6 bases remaining between them. CDR1 is SGHVS and CDR2 is FNYEAQ in the germline V gene. The CDR3 has 11 amino acids. This CDR3 reads CASSYGDEQYF. The CDR3 nucleotides are TGTGCCAGCAGCTACGGGGACGAGCAGTACTTC.

By share of the sample, this clone is large. An end of the junction does not agree with germline; a read error may underlie this. V is TRBV19 and J is TRBJ1-5, with TRBD1 matching over 10 bases. Germline CDR1 reads LNHDA; CDR2 reads SQIVND (reference sequence). The CDR3 has 16 amino acids. CDR3 DNA: TGTGCCAGTAGGATAGGGGACAGGGGAACGGTAGAGCCCCAGCATTTT. Its translation is CASRIGDRGTVEPQHF. The whole variable domain, filled in from reference TRBV19 and TRBJ1-5, reads DGGITQSPKYLFRKEGQNVTLSCEQNLNHDAMYWYRQDPGQGLRLIYYSQIVNDFQKGDIAEGYSVSREKKESFPLTVTSAQKNPTAFYLCASRIGDRGTVEPQHFGDGTRLSIL.

This chain links TRBV7-2 with TRBJ2-7, with D unclear. V dropped 3 bases and J dropped 0 bases, with 3 bases sitting between them. The CDR3 has 12 residues. Germline values: CDR1 SGHTA, CDR2 FQGNSA. This CDR3 is CASSLSSYEQYF. The CDR3 DNA follows: TGTGCCAGCAGCTTGAGCTCCTACGAGCAGTACTTC. Supplemented by reference TRBV7-2 and TRBJ2-7, the full variable domain reads GAGVSQSPSNKVTEKGKDVELRCDPISGHTALYWYRQSLGQGLEFLIYFQGNSAPDKSGLPSDRFSAERTGGSVSTLTIQRTQQEDSAVYLCASSLSSYEQYFGPGTRLTVT.

This sequence joins TRBV28 and TRBJ1-5; D uncertain. Germline V gene sequence: CDR1 MDHEN, CDR2 SYDVKM. The ends were cut back, 6 bases at V and 0 bases at J, with 9 bases in the middle. This CDR3 spans 14 amino acids. CDR3 sequence: CASRARGSNQPQHF. The CDR3 bases are TGTGCCAGCAGGGCGAGAGGTAGCAATCAGCCCCAGCATTTT.

The V call is TRBV5-4, the J call TRBJ2-5; D might be TRBD2 (6 bases). This CDR3 is built from 14 residues. Looked up from germline, CDR1 is SGHNT and CDR2 is YYREEE (reference sequence). Trimming removed 0 bases at V and 2 bases at J, with 8 bases between. CDR3 amino acids: CASSLDGGQETQYF. CDR3 nucleotides: TGTGCCAGCAGCTTGGATGGGGGGCAAGAGACCCAGTACTTC.

The rearrangement joins TRBV7-2 to TRBJ2-2, with a possible D match to TRBD2 (5 bases). The germline V gene encodes CDR1 SGHTA and CDR2 FQGNSA. V lost 5 bases to trimming and J lost 0 bases, with 13 bases between them. The CDR3 contains 16 residues. CDR3 loop: CASSPHGGSNTGELFF. The DNA for the CDR3 is TGTGCCAGCAGCCCCCACGGAGGTTCGAACACCGGGGAGCTGTTTTTT.

This clone appeared a single time. This chain connects TRBV15 to TRBJ1-6; D is uncertain. This CDR3 spans 16 amino acids. The V end lost 2 bases, the J end lost 7 bases, and 15 bases lay between the germline ends. Germline V gene data show CDR1 as LNHNV and CDR2 as YYDKDF (reference sequence). The CDR3 is CATSRPPGPENSPLHF. In DNA, the CDR3 is TGTGCCACCAGCAGACCCCCGGGTCCGGAGAATTCACCCCTCCACTTT.

This clone has just a few counts. This chain links TRBV5-4 with TRBJ1-2, with D hard to call. Germline CDR1 reads SGHNT; CDR2 reads YYREEE (reference sequence). This CDR3 contains 14 residues. Trimming left V 2 bases short and J 6 bases short, with 14 bases between. CDR3 residues: CASSFDERHNGYTF. In nucleotides, the CDR3 is TGTGCCAGCAGCTTTGACGAAAGACACAATGGCTACACCTTC.

The sample holds a few counts of this clone. The chain uses TRBV28 and TRBJ2-7; TRBD2 is a possible D gene (5 bases). Germline loops: CDR1 MDHEN, CDR2 SYDVKM. V was clipped by 7 bases and J by 3 bases, with 13 bases between them. The CDR3 spans 13 residues. The CDR3 sequence is CASMVDGLYEQYF. CDR3 DNA: TGTGCCAGCATGGTGGACGGACTCTACGAGCAGTACTTC.

The chain links TRBV7-9 to TRBJ2-7; maybe TRBD1 (5 bases). The germline V gene encodes CDR1 SEHNR and CDR2 FQNEAQ (reference sequence). V was clipped by 0 bases and J by 4 bases, with 7 bases between them. There are 13 residues in the CDR3. The CDR3 region is CASSLARTYEQYF. CDR3 DNA: TGTGCCAGCAGCTTAGCCCGGACATACGAGCAGTACTTC.

The gene calls are TRBV9 and TRBJ2-1; D might be TRBD1 (5 bases). The CDR3 is made up of 16 amino acids. Germline V gene sequence: CDR1 SGDLS, CDR2 YYNGEE. Trimming shortened V by 6 bases and J by 0 bases, and 16 bases separated the two germline ends. CDR3 in DNA: TGTGCCAGCAACTCGGACAAATTTCTCTCCTACAATGAGCAGTTCTTC. It yields the protein CASNSDKFLSYNEQFF.

V gene TRBV6-6 combines with J gene TRBJ2-6; D unclear. Germline values: CDR1 MNHNY, CDR2 SVGAGI (reference sequence). V dropped 6 bases and J dropped 0 bases, with 9 bases sitting between them. The CDR3 has 15 amino acids. The CDR3 DNA is TGTGCCAGCAGACTCGAAAACTCTGGGGCCAACGTCCTGACTTTC. It specifies CASRLENSGANVLTF.

This clone was recorded only once. The rearrangement joins TRBV19 to TRBJ1-2, with D possibly TRBD1 on 6 matching bases. Germline V gives CDR1 LNHDA, CDR2 SQIVND (reference sequence). Deletions cut 5 bases from V and 0 bases from J, with 16 bases between. The CDR3 has 16 amino acids. CDR3 DNA: TGTGCCAGTAGTTCATTTCAGGGGATTGCTAACTATGGCTACACCTTC. Translation: CASSSFQGIANYGYTF.

A few counts support this clone. This sequence joins TRBV4-1 and TRBJ2-5; 9 nucleotides match TRBD2. CDR3 length: 16 residues. CDR1 MGHRA and CDR2 YSYEKL come from the germline V gene. Unmatched junction bases numbered 10, after V lost 4 bases and J lost 4 bases. The chain's CDR3 is CASSRPLAGPGETQYF. As DNA, the CDR3 is TGCGCCAGCAGCCGCCCTCTAGCGGGGCCCGGAGAGACCCAGTACTTC.

The rearrangement uses TRBV2 and TRBJ2-1, with D unresolved. V was cut by 1 base and J by 8 bases, with 12 bases left in between. CDR1 SNHLY and CDR2 FYNNEI come from the germline V gene. This CDR3 spans 14 amino acids. The CDR3 here is CASSEGSFSDEQFF. CDR3 DNA sequence: TGTGCCAGCAGTGAAGGATCATTTTCGGATGAGCAGTTCTTC.

The table lists this clone with a count of one. The chain links TRBV4-1 to TRBJ1-1, with 7 bases matching TRBD1. The trim removed 1 base at V and 3 bases at J, leaving 8 bases unmatched. Germline CDR1 reads MGHRA; CDR2 reads YSYEKL. The CDR3 spans 16 residues. The CDR3 region has the DNA TGCGCCAGCAGCCAAGGATCGCGACAGGGTCACACTGAAGCTTTCTTT. Protein sequence: CASSQGSRQGHTEAFF.

The chain's CDR3 is CASSLMGTGGIEQFF. CDR3 nucleotide sequence: TGTGCCAGCAGTTTGATGGGGACAGGGGGGATTGAGCAGTTCTTC. The chain links TRBV28 to TRBJ2-1, with 11 bases that match TRBD1. The CDR3 spans 15 residues. In germline, CDR1 is MDHEN, CDR2 SYDVKM. Trimming cost V 3 bases and J 9 bases; bases outside gene matches: 7.

The rearrangement uses TRBV27 and TRBJ1-2, with a weak D call TRBD1 (6 bases). Looked up from germline, CDR1 is MNHEY and CDR2 is SMNVEV (reference sequence). Trimming shortened V by 3 bases and J by 6 bases, and 11 bases separated the two germline ends. The CDR3 covers 13 residues. The CDR3 region has the DNA TGTGCCAGCAGTTTCCGGGGGGGCCATGGCTACACCTTC. Its protein product is CASSFRGGHGYTF.

The chain carries TRBV6-1 and TRBJ2-2; D remains unclear. Looked up from germline, CDR1 is MNHNS and CDR2 is SASEGT. The V end was cut by 8 bases, the J end by 2 bases, with 12 bases between. This CDR3 contains 14 residues. The DNA of the CDR3 is TGTGCCAGCGTCATAACCAGTAACACCGGGGAGCTGTTTTTT. Its translation is CASVITSNTGELFF.

CDR3 region: CASSPDRYRAFF. CDR3 DNA sequence: TGTGCCAGCAGCCCAGACAGATATCGAGCTTTCTTT. This chain links TRBV11-2 with TRBJ1-1, with a weak D call TRBD1 (5 bases). Trimming left V 5 bases short and J 10 bases short, with 14 bases between. The CDR3 is 12 residues long. Germline V lookup: CDR1 SGHAT, CDR2 FQNNGV.

About this clone itself: Other DNA sequences in this specimen translate into the identical CDR3. The chain links TRBV19 to TRBJ1-1, with a tentative D call TRBD1 (5 bases). Trimming shortened V by 3 bases and J by 6 bases, and 11 bases separated the two germline ends. This CDR3 is built from 13 residues. Germline V gene lookup returns CDR1 LNHDA and CDR2 SQIVND (reference sequence). The CDR3 DNA reads as TGTGCCAGTAGTATCCAGGGAGGGGCTGAAGCTTTCTTT. It specifies CASSIQGGAEAFF.

The V gene is TRBV9, the J gene TRBJ2-1, with D perhaps matching TRBD1 (6 bases). This CDR3 region has 14 residues. V lost 0 bases to trimming and J lost 7 bases, with 11 bases between them. Germline assignment: CDR1 SGDLS and CDR2 YYNGEE. CDR3 bases: TGTGCCAGCAGCGTAGAGCAGGGGCATAATGAGCAGTTCTTC. Encoded protein: CASSVEQGHNEQFF.

The chain employs TRBV29-1 and TRBJ1-5; D call uncertain. The CDR3 spans 14 residues. The ends were cut back, 0 bases at V and 12 bases at J, with 18 bases in the middle. Germline V gives CDR1 SQVTM, CDR2 ANQGSEA. CDR3 nucleotides: TGCAGCGTTGAAGAACCGGGATCGAGGAGGCTCCAGCATTTT. Amino acids: CSVEEPGSRRLQHF.

In its sample, this clone was seen a few times. V and J are TRBV6-5 and TRBJ1-2; the D gene is possibly TRBD1 (5 bases). Germline CDR1 is MNHEY and CDR2 is SVGAGI. The ends were cut back, 7 bases at V and 7 bases at J, with 19 bases in the middle. The CDR3 has 14 amino acids. The CDR3 region is CASTTTGGFGGYTF. The DNA of the CDR3 is TGTGCCAGCACCACGACGGGGGGGTTCGGTGGCTACACCTTC.

This chain uses TRBV10-3 with TRBJ2-3, with D possibly matching TRBD1 (6 bases). V was cut by 3 bases and J by 5 bases, with 15 bases left in between. The CDR3 has 15 amino acids. The germline V gene has CDR1 ENHRY and CDR2 SYGVKD. The CDR3 DNA follows: TGTGCCATCAGTGATCAACCCCGGACAGAAGATACGCAGTATTTT. This translates into CAISDQPRTEDTQYF.